This TCR beta chain was observed in a study of T-cell memory formation after mild COVID-19. Constant-segment primers were used for 5'RACE, and the resulting TCR alpha and TCR beta cDNA libraries carried sample barcodes and UMIs. Via MiXCR, TCRdb re-called the 5' RACE reads, giving one row per CDR3 protein. The sample lists under 200,000 distinct CDR3 sequences; roughly 28% were seen once. The CDR3 consists of 12 residues. Trimming cost V 3 bases and J 6 bases, with 7 bases left between them. CDR1 and CDR2 from the germline V gene are SGHKS and YYEKEE (reference sequence). Sequences were obtained from PBMCs or a T cell subset sorted from them (not recorded which). The TCR originated in an adult woman who had mild COVID-19 (a few samples of this study predate the infection). Cell type and time point are not known. The rearrangement joins TRBV5-5 to TRBJ2-1; no definite D call. As DNA, the CDR3 is TGTGCCAGCAGCTCACATACCAATGAGCAGTTCTTC. It is translated as CASSSHTNEQFF.